The source of this TCR beta chain is a study of post-analysis software for immune sequencing data. Details on this clonotype: Its antigen is undetermined.

The CDR3 has 15 residues. In germline, CDR1 is DFQATT, CDR2 SNEGSKA (reference sequence). J was trimmed by 0 bases and V by 6 bases; bases with no gene match: 8. Every TCR beta cDNA library bore unique molecular identifiers. Using its own MiXCR run on the PCR reads, TCRdb lists one record per CDR3 protein. The sample lists some 690,000 distinct CDR3 sequences, approximately 59% occurring once. Study-wide points: TRBV segments more frequent in patients than in controls numbered five and included TRBV5-6, TRBV5-1 and TRBV20-1.

Sequencing was performed on blood. This chain links TRBV20-1 with TRBJ2-3; 8 bases fit TRBD2. This clonotype originated in a girl aged 2-10 years with multiple sclerosis. The CDR3 reads CSAPLSGESTDTQYF. The CDR3 region has the DNA TGCAGTGCGCCGCTTAGCGGGGAGAGCACAGATACGCAGTATTTT.